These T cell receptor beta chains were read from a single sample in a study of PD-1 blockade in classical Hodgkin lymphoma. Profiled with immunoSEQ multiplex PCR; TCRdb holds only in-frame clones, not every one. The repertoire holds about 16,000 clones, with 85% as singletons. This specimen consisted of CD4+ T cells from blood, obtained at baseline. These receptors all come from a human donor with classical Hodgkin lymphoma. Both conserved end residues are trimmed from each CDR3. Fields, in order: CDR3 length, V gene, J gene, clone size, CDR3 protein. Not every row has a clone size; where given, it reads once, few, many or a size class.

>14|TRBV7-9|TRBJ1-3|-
ASSLDRQISGNTIY
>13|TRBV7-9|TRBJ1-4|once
ASSLIQSPNEKLF
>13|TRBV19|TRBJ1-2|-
ASSIKRGSGYGYT
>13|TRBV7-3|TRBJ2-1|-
ASSLSRDSYNEQF
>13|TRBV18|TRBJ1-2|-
ASSRSTFTNYGYT
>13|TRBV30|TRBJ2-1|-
AWSHGPPSGNEQF
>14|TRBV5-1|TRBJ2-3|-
ASSLLRQGSTDTQY
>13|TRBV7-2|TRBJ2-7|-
ASSWGDSSSYEQY
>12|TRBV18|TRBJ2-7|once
ASSPKGGENEQY
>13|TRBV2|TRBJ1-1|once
ASSESWTTRTEAF
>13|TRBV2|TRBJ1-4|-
ASKEEGFPNEKLF
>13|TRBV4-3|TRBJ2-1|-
ASSQHLDSYNEQF
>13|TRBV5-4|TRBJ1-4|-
ASSNRGQGGEKLF
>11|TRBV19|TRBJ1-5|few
ASSRDRDQPQH
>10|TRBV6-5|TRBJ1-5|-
ASSKGNQPQH
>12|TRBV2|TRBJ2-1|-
ASRRSSSYNEQF
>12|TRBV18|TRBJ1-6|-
ASSPSGGDSPLH
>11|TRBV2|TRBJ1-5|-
ASRGDSNQPQH
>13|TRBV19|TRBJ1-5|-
ASSIQPGGSKPQH
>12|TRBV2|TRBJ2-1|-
ASSDGMGHLKQF
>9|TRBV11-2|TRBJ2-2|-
ASSFGGELF
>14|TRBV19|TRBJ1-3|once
ASSPGQGAGEYTIY
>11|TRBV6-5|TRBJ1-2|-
ASSYDRDYGYT